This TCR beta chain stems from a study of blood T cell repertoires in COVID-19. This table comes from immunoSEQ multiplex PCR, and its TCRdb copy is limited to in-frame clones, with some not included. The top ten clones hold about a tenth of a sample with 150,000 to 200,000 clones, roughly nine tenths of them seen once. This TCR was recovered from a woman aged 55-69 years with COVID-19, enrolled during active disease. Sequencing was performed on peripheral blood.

The CDR3 coding sequence is TGTGCCAGCAGTTATACAGTTAATCCCCTCTCTGGGGCCAACGTCCTGACTTTC. Its protein is CASSYTVNPLSGANVLTF. This chain uses TRBV27 with TRBJ2-6; D is undetermined. Germline CDR1 and CDR2: MNHEY and SMNVEV (reference sequence). V shed 4 bases and J shed 0 bases, with 16 bases lying between them. The CDR3 runs to 18 residues.